A selection of T cell receptor beta chains follows, all from one sample in a study of T cell responses to AZD1222 COVID-19 vaccine. Repertoires were generated with immunoSEQ multiplex PCR, while TCRdb's copy carries only in-frame clones and drops some. In the table there are more than 85,000 clones, more than 75% of which are singletons. The sequenced sample was peripheral blood, obtained 28 days after the second AZD1222 dose. The receptors originated from an adult who received the AZD1222 COVID-19 vaccine. CDR3s include the opening cysteine and the closing phenylalanine or tryptophan. A D gene is named only where the DNA matches it firmly. The listing skips clone size in some rows; elsewhere it reads once, few, many or a size class.

V gene: TRBV27; clone size: -; J gene: TRBJ2-3; D gene: -; CDR3 protein: CASSLSPIAGTDTQYF; CDR3 DNA: TGTGCCAGCAGTTTATCGCCAATAGCGGGCACAGATACGCAGTATTTT
V gene: TRBV18; clone size: -; J gene: TRBJ1-2; D gene: -; CDR3 protein: CASSPTLQVDGYTF; CDR3 DNA: TGTGCCAGCTCACCAACTTTACAGGTGGATGGCTACACCTTC
V gene: TRBV10-3; clone size: -; J gene: TRBJ1-4; D gene: -; CDR3 protein: CAIKREGIEKLFF; CDR3 DNA: TGTGCCATCAAGCGGGAGGGGATTGAAAAACTGTTTTTT
V gene: TRBV12-3/TRBV12-4; clone size: -; J gene: TRBJ2-7; D gene: -; CDR3 protein: CASRRTEAEQYF; CDR3 DNA: TGTGCCAGCCGTCGGACAGAGGCCGAGCAGTACTTC
V gene: TRBV11-2; clone size: -; J gene: TRBJ1-6; D gene: TRBD1; CDR3 protein: CASSLERGLSPLHF; CDR3 DNA: TGTGCCAGCAGCTTAGAAAGGGGGCTCTCACCCCTCCACTTT
V gene: TRBV28; clone size: -; J gene: TRBJ2-7; D gene: -; CDR3 protein: CASSSPGTGSPYEQYF; CDR3 DNA: TGTGCCAGCAGTTCCCCTGGGACCGGGTCGCCCTACGAGCAGTACTTC
V gene: TRBV4-2; clone size: few; J gene: TRBJ1-4; D gene: -; CDR3 protein: CASSQDRTTNEKLFF; CDR3 DNA: TGTGCCAGCAGCCAAGACAGGACGACTAATGAAAAACTGTTTTTT
V gene: TRBV28; clone size: -; J gene: TRBJ1-2; D gene: -; CDR3 protein: CASSSFGTIANYGYTF; CDR3 DNA: TGTGCCAGCAGTTCCTTCGGGACAATTGCTAACTATGGCTACACCTTC
V gene: TRBV6-2/TRBV6-3; clone size: -; J gene: TRBJ2-7; D gene: -; CDR3 protein: CASSGSYEQYF; CDR3 DNA: TGTGCCAGCAGCGGGTCCTACGAGCAGTACTTC
V gene: TRBV30; clone size: -; J gene: TRBJ1-1; D gene: -; CDR3 protein: CAWGSGASTAFF; CDR3 DNA: TGTGCCTGGGGGTCGGGTGCAAGTACGGCTTTCTTT
V gene: TRBV7-2; clone size: -; J gene: TRBJ2-7; D gene: TRBD2; CDR3 protein: CASSFLTSGSLEQYF; CDR3 DNA: TGTGCCAGCAGCTTCCTGACTAGCGGGAGTCTCGAGCAGTACTTC
V gene: TRBV12-3/TRBV12-4; clone size: -; J gene: TRBJ1-2; D gene: -; CDR3 protein: CASNWSGRDGYTF; CDR3 DNA: TGTGCCAGCAATTGGAGTGGGCGGGATGGCTACACCTTC
V gene: TRBV11-2; clone size: -; J gene: TRBJ2-7; D gene: -; CDR3 protein: CASSLVGGTEQYF; CDR3 DNA: TGTGCCAGCAGCTTAGTAGGCGGGACCGAGCAGTACTTC
V gene: TRBV28; clone size: -; J gene: TRBJ2-5; D gene: -; CDR3 protein: CASNELGRPETQYF; CDR3 DNA: TGTGCCAGCAACGAACTCGGCCGCCCGGAGACCCAGTACTTC
V gene: TRBV7-9; clone size: -; J gene: TRBJ1-2; D gene: -; CDR3 protein: CASSLEGYGYTF; CDR3 DNA: TGTGCCAGCAGCTTAGAGGGCTATGGCTACACCTTC
V gene: TRBV29-1; clone size: -; J gene: TRBJ2-5; D gene: TRBD2; CDR3 protein: CSVGTRQETQYF; CDR3 DNA: TGCAGCGTTGGGACTAGACAAGAGACCCAGTACTTC
V gene: TRBV18; clone size: -; J gene: TRBJ2-7; D gene: TRBD1; CDR3 protein: CASSPPRGGSYEQYF; CDR3 DNA: TGTGCCAGCTCACCACCTCGAGGGGGCAGCTACGAGCAGTACTTC
V gene: TRBV28; clone size: -; J gene: TRBJ1-2; D gene: -; CDR3 protein: CASLGPPYGYTF; CDR3 DNA: TGTGCCAGCTTAGGACCGCCCTATGGCTACACCTTC
V gene: TRBV6-5; clone size: few; J gene: TRBJ1-2; D gene: -; CDR3 protein: CATSLADPSYGYTF; CDR3 DNA: TGTGCCACTTCTTTGGCGGACCCATCCTATGGCTACACCTTC
V gene: TRBV7-8; clone size: -; J gene: TRBJ2-2; D gene: -; CDR3 protein: CASSSLTRNTGELFF; CDR3 DNA: TGTGCCAGCAGCTCGCTGACCCGGAACACCGGGGAGCTGTTTTTT
V gene: TRBV19; clone size: -; J gene: TRBJ1-6; D gene: TRBD1; CDR3 protein: CASRDRGGSPLHF; CDR3 DNA: TGTGCCAGTAGGGACAGGGGCGGTTCACCCCTCCACTTT
V gene: TRBV5-1; clone size: -; J gene: TRBJ1-2; D gene: -; CDR3 protein: CASTLSGGLNGYTF; CDR3 DNA: TGCGCCAGCACCCTCAGCGGGGGTCTTAATGGCTACACCTTC
V gene: TRBV7-9; clone size: -; J gene: TRBJ1-5; D gene: -; CDR3 protein: CASSLSEGVYHF; CDR3 DNA: TGTGCCAGCAGCCTCTCGGAGGGGGTTTACCATTTT
V gene: TRBV6-6; clone size: -; J gene: TRBJ1-5; D gene: -; CDR3 protein: CASSIIRGHSNQPQHF; CDR3 DNA: TGTGCCAGCAGCATAATCCGGGGCCATAGCAATCAGCCCCAGCATTTT